Shown below are 17 T cell receptor beta chains from a single sample sequenced in a study of shared clonotypes between healthy human individuals. Clones were read by immunoSEQ multiplex PCR, and TCRdb kept only the in-frame ones, dropping some. The top ten hold around 1.5% of the sample, which has about 960,000 clones, less than 85% seen once. The sample was memory CD4+ T cells sorted from blood. Subset in this sample: CD45RA-negative fraction. The receptors originated from a man aged 18 to 30 in good health.

This clone was found once. The CDR3 region is CASSTTGRSDGYTF. CDR3 nucleotides: TGTGCCAGCAGTACGACAGGGCGGTCTGATGGCTACACCTTC. This chain connects TRBV28 to TRBJ1-2; 7 bases are shared with TRBD1. This CDR3 contains 14 residues. Trimming at V came to 5 bases and at J to 6 bases, leaving 9 bases not matched to a gene. Germline lookup yields CDR1 MDHEN and CDR2 SYDVKM.

The chain has TRBV2 and TRBJ1-1; D call uncertain. V was clipped by 3 bases and J by 1 base, with 9 bases between them. CDR1 SNHLY and CDR2 FYNNEI come from the germline V gene. CDR3 size: 14 residues. In nucleotides, the CDR3 is TGTGCCAGCAGTGAGAATTACCCGAACACTGAAGCTTTCTTT. Residues: CASSENYPNTEAFF.

This clone showed up just a few times. This chain joins TRBV4-2 and TRBJ2-7; tentative D call: TRBD2 (6 bases). Deletions cut 3 bases from V and 1 base from J, with 13 bases between. Germline V gene sequence: CDR1 LGHNA, CDR2 YNFKEQ. The CDR3 is 15 residues long. The CDR3 protein is CASSQFDRGSYEQYF. CDR3 DNA: TGTGCCAGCAGCCAGTTCGATCGGGGGTCCTACGAGCAGTACTTC.

Concerning this clone: One end of the junction fails to match germline, which may point to a read error. The genes are TRBV5-6 and TRBJ2-1; 8 nucleotides agree with TRBD2. The CDR3 spans 14 residues. Germline assignment: CDR1 SGHDT and CDR2 YYEEEE. DNA for the CDR3: TGTGCCAGCAGCTCGACGGGAGGGACTACGGGACACATCTTC. Translating it yields CASSSTGGTTGHIF.

The rearrangement links TRBV5-6 to TRBJ2-7; 7 bases agree with TRBD1. The germline V gene has CDR1 SGHDT and CDR2 YYEEEE. There are 16 residues in the CDR3. The V segment lost 3 bases and the J segment 3 bases; nucleotides outside the gene matches: 12. The CDR3 sequence: CASSSANRGYSYEQYF. The CDR3 DNA sequence: TGTGCCAGCAGCTCCGCCAACAGGGGCTATAGCTACGAGCAGTACTTC.

Worth noting for this clone: The same CDR3 arises from other DNA sequences in this sample as well. The CDR3 coding sequence is TGTGCCATCAGTGAGAGCGGGTACGAGCAGTACTTC. It specifies CAISESGYEQYF. The V and J genes are TRBV10-3 and TRBJ2-7, with D tentatively TRBD2 (6 bases). This CDR3 spans 12 amino acids. V lost 2 bases and J 4 bases, leaving 6 bases between the germline ends. Germline V gene lookup returns CDR1 ENHRY and CDR2 SYGVKD.

Notes on this clone: This specimen includes other DNA sequences encoding the same CDR3. The V call is TRBV5-1, the J call TRBJ2-1, with a possible D match to TRBD2 (5 bases). The CDR3 consists of 11 residues. The V end was cut by 4 bases, the J end by 7 bases, with 6 bases between. CDR1 SGHRS and CDR2 YFSETQ come from the germline V gene. The CDR3 bases are TGCGCCAGCAGCCCGGGGAATGAGCAGTTCTTC. Translation gives CASSPGNEQFF.

Only a few counts were recorded for this clone. V usage is TRBV27 and J usage is TRBJ2-2; no clear D gene. With 5 bases removed from V and 2 bases from J, the gap between germline ends came to 6 bases. CDR3 length: 13 residues. Per the germline V gene, CDR1 is MNHEY and CDR2 is SMNVEV (reference sequence). The CDR3 DNA sequence: TGTGCCAGCAGTGATTTTAACACCGGGGAGCTGTTTTTT. Protein product: CASSDFNTGELFF.

This clone was recorded a few times. V and J are TRBV11-2 and TRBJ1-3; D uncertain. This CDR3 has 17 amino acids. CDR1 is SGHAT and CDR2 is FQNNGV in the germline V gene. Trimming removed 1 base from V and 0 bases from J, with 13 bases in between. The CDR3, as DNA: TGTGCCAGCAGCTTAGTAGTCGACCCGGGCTCTGGAAACACCATATATTTT. Protein sequence: CASSLVVDPGSGNTIYF.

The J gene is TRBJ2-5, the V gene TRBV7-9; 10 bases line up with TRBD1. The CDR3 runs 16 residues. V lost 4 bases and J lost 7; bases outside the gene matches: 12. Germline CDR1 and CDR2: SEHNR and FQNEAQ (reference sequence). The CDR3 DNA sequence: TGTGCCAGCAGCTCTGAACCCGGGGACAGGGGAGTGACCCAGTACTTC. Its protein product is CASSSEPGDRGVTQYF.

The CDR3 DNA follows: TGTGCCAGCAGACCTAGCGGGATCGCAGAGACCCAGTACTTC. It encodes CASRPSGIAETQYF. The V and J genes are TRBV7-2 and TRBJ2-5, with TRBD2 matching over 9 bases. V lost 6 bases to trimming and J lost 4 bases; unmatched junction nucleotides: 6. Germline V gives CDR1 SGHTA, CDR2 FQGNSA. The CDR3 length is 14 residues.

This chain uses TRBV5-1 with TRBJ1-2; D ambiguous. The ends were cut back, 4 bases at V and 8 bases at J, with 6 bases in the middle. Per the germline V gene, CDR1 is SGHRS and CDR2 is YFSETQ. This CDR3 comprises 10 residues. The DNA for the CDR3 is TGCGCCAGCAGCGGCGAGGGCTACACCTTC. It codes for CASSGEGYTF. Full variable domain (outside the CDR3, taken from reference TRBV5-1 and TRBJ1-2): KAGVTQTPRYLIKTRGQQVTLSCSPISGHRSVSWYQQTPGQGLQFLFEYFSETQRNKGNFPGRFSGRQFSNSRSEMNVSTLELGDSALYLCASSGEGYTFGSGTRLTVV.

The chain employs TRBV2 and TRBJ1-5; 10 bases align to TRBD1. The germline V gene has CDR1 SNHLY and CDR2 FYNNEI. The V and J ends lost 1 base and 1 base, in that order; junction bases with no gene match: 4. CDR3 length: 17 residues. In DNA form, the CDR3 reads TGTGCCAGCAGTGAAGTAGGGGACAGGGGCAGCAATCAGCCCCAGCATTTT. It is translated as CASSEVGDRGSNQPQHF. Complete variable domain (other parts from reference TRBV2 and TRBJ1-5): EPEVTQTPSHQVTQMGQEVILRCVPISNHLYFYWYRQILGQKVEFLVSFYNNEISEKSEIFDDQFSVERPDGSNFTLKIRSTKLEDSAMYFCASSEVGDRGSNQPQHFGDGTRLSIL.

CDR3 in DNA: TGTGCCAGCAGTTTCCAGGGGGCCAACGTCCTGACTTTC. Translated, it gives CASSFQGANVLTF. V is TRBV7-9 and J is TRBJ2-6; no firm D call. This CDR3 has 13 amino acids. CDR1 is SEHNR, CDR2 FQNEAQ, per germline (reference sequence). Trimming removed 6 bases from V and 4 bases from J, with 7 bases in between.

This chain uses TRBV28 with TRBJ1-6; no clear D gene. Germline V gives CDR1 MDHEN, CDR2 SYDVKM. CDR3 length equals 14 residues. Trimming took off 8 bases at V and 9 bases at J, with 17 bases between the two ends. CDR3 amino acids: CASGSWGGSSPLHF. CDR3 DNA sequence: TGTGCCAGCGGGTCGTGGGGTGGTAGTTCACCCCTCCACTTT.

This chain connects TRBV7-9 to TRBJ2-5, with 9 bases matching TRBD2. From germline, CDR1 is SEHNR and CDR2 FQNEAQ (reference sequence). Trimming took 0 bases from V and 11 from J; bases not matched to a gene: 7. This CDR3 is 14 amino acids long. CDR3 loop: CASSLASGSGEQYF. The CDR3, as DNA: TGTGCCAGCAGCTTAGCTAGCGGGAGTGGGGAGCAGTACTTC.

The V call is TRBV7-2, the J call TRBJ2-1; D gene ambiguous. Trimming removed 1 base at V and 0 bases at J, with 7 bases between. There are 15 residues in the CDR3. Germline loops: CDR1 SGHTA, CDR2 FQGNSA. The CDR3 region has the DNA TGTGCCAGCAGCTTAGGGCCGTTCTCCTACAATGAGCAGTTCTTC. This encodes CASSLGPFSYNEQFF.